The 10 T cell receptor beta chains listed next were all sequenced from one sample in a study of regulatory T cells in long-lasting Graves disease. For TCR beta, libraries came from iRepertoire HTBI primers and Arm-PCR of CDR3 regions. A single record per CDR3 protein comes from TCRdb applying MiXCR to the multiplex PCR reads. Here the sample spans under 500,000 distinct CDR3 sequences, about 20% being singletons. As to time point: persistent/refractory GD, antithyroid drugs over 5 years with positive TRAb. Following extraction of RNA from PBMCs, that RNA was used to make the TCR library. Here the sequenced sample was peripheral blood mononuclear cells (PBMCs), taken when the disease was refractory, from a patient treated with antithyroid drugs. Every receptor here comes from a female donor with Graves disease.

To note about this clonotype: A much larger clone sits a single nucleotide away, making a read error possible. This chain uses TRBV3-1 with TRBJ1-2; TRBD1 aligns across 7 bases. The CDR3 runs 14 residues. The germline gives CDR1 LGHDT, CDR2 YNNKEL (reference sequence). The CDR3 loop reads CASSHEGQYYSYTF. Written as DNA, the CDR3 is TGTGCCAGCAGCCATGAGGGACAGTACTATAGCTACACCTTC. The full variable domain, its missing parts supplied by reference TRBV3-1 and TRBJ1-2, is DTAVSQTPKYLVTQMGNDKSIKCEQNLGHDTMYWYKQDSKKFLKIMFSYNNKELIINETVPNRFSPKSPDKAHLNLHINSLELGDSAVYFCASSHEGQYYSYTFGSGTRLTVV.

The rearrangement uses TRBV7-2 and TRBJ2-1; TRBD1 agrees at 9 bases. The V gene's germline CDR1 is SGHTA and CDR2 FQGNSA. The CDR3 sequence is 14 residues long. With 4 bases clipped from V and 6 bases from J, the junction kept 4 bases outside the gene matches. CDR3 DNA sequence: TGTGCCAGCAGCTCGTCGACAGGGGGCAATGAGCAGTTCTTC. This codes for CASSSSTGGNEQFF.

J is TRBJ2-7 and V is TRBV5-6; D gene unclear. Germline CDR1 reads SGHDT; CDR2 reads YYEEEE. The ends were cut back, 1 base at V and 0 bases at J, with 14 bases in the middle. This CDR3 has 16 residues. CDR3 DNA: TGTGCCAGCAGCTTGTTGGGCAATCTTGGCTCCTACGAGCAGTACTTC. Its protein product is CASSLLGNLGSYEQYF.

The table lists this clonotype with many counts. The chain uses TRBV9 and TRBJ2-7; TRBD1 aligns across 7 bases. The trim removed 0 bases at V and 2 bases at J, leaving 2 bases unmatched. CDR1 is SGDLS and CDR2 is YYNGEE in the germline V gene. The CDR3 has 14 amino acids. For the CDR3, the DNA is TGTGCCAGCAGCGTAGGACAGGGAGCCTACGAGCAGTACTTC. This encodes CASSVGQGAYEQYF.

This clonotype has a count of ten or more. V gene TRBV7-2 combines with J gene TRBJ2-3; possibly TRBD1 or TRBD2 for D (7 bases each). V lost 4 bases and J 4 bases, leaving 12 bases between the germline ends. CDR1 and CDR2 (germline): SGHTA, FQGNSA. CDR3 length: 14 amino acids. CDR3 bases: TGTGCCAGCAGCTCGACAGGGAGGGCAGATACGCAGTATTTT. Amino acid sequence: CASSSTGRADTQYF.

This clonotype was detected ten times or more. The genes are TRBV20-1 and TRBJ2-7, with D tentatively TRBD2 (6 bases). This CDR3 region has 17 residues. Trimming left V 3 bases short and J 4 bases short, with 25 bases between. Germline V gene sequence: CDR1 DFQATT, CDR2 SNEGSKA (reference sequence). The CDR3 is CSASELWDSEGAYEQYF. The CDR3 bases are TGCAGTGCTAGTGAACTCTGGGACTCGGAAGGGGCGTACGAGCAGTACTTC.

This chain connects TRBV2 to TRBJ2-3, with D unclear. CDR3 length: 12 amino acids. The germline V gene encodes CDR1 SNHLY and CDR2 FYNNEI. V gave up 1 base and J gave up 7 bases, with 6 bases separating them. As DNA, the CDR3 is TGTGCCAGCAGTGAAGAGGGAAATACGCAGTATTTT. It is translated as CASSEEGNTQYF. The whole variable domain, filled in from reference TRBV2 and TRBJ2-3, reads EPEVTQTPSHQVTQMGQEVILRCVPISNHLYFYWYRQILGQKVEFLVSFYNNEISEKSEIFDDQFSVERPDGSNFTLKIRSTKLEDSAMYFCASSEEGNTQYFGPGTRLTVL.

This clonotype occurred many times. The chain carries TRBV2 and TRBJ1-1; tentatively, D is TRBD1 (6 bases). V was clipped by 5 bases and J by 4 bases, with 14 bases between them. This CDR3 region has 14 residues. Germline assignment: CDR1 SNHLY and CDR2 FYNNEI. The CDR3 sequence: CASSQQGDGTEAFF. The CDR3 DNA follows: TGTGCCAGCAGTCAACAGGGTGATGGCACTGAAGCTTTCTTT.

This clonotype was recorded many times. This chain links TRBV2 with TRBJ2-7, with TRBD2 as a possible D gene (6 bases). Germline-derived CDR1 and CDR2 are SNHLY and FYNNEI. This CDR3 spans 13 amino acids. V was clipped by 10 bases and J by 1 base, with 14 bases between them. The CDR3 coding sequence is TGTGCCAACTCCCGGGGGTTGTCCTACGAGCAGTACTTC. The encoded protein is CANSRGLSYEQYF. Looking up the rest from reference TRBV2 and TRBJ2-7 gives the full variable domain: EPEVTQTPSHQVTQMGQEVILRCVPISNHLYFYWYRQILGQKVEFLVSFYNNEISEKSEIFDDQFSVERPDGSNFTLKIRSTKLEDSAMYFCANSRGLSYEQYFGPGTRLTVT.

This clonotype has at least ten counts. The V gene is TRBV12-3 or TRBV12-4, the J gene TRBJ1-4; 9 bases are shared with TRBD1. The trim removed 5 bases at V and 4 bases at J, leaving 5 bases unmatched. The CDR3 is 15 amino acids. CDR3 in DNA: TGTGCCAGCAGTCCAGGACAGGGGAATAATGAAAAACTGTTTTTT. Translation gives CASSPGQGNNEKLFF.